The 9 T cell receptor beta chains below were found in one sample sequenced in a study of blood T cell repertoires in COVID-19. Sequenced by immunoSEQ multiplex PCR; TCRdb stores in-frame clones only, minus some. The table records 150,000 to 200,000 clones, roughly nine tenths of them present only once. Sequencing was done on a sample of peripheral blood. The receptors derive from a man between 60 and 70 years old with active or convalescent COVID-19.

V gene TRBV4-1 combines with J gene TRBJ1-4, with D unresolved. The CDR3 loop spans 14 amino acids. The germline CDR1 and CDR2 sequences are MGHRA and YSYEKL. V was clipped by 6 bases and J by 5 bases, with 13 bases between them. This chain's CDR3 is CASRPGRVNEKLFF. CDR3 nucleotides: TGCGCCAGCAGACCCGGGCGGGTGAATGAAAAACTGTTTTTT.

V gene TRBV7-2 combines with J gene TRBJ2-1; TRBD1 matches 8 bases. The ends lost 4 bases at V and 4 bases at J; junction bases unmatched: 6. The germline V gene encodes CDR1 SGHTA and CDR2 FQGNSA. The CDR3 is made up of 15 amino acids. DNA for the CDR3: TGTGCCAGCAGCTACGGACAGGGAGAATACAATGAGCAGTTCTTC. It codes for CASSYGQGEYNEQFF. The variable domain in full, with the rest retrieved from reference TRBV7-2 and TRBJ2-1, is GAGVSQSPSNKVTEKGKDVELRCDPISGHTALYWYRQSLGQGLEFLIYFQGNSAPDKSGLPSDRFSAERTGGSVSTLTIQRTQQEDSAVYLCASSYGQGEYNEQFFGPGTRLTVL.

This chain uses TRBV3-1 (or the pseudogene TRBV3-2) with TRBJ2-3; no clear D. Germline CDR1 reads LGHDT; CDR2 reads YNNKEL (reference sequence). The V end lost 0 bases, the J end lost 0 bases, and 13 bases lay between the germline ends. The CDR3 spans 17 residues. CDR3 amino acids: CASSQDSPLGSTDTQYF. The CDR3 nucleotides read TGTGCCAGCAGCCAAGATTCCCCCCTAGGTAGCACAGATACGCAGTATTTT.

This chain uses TRBV21-1 with TRBJ1-2. TRBV21-1 is termed a pseudogene. The CDR3 contains 13 residues. This chain's CDR3 is CASSKTGVGGYTF. CDR3 nucleotide sequence: TGTGCCAGCAGCAAAACCGGGGTAGGAGGCTACACCTTC.

The chain couples TRBV10-3 to TRBJ1-1; D unclear. This CDR3 region has 13 residues. Germline values: CDR1 ENHRY, CDR2 SYGVKD. V was pared by 3 bases and J by 4 bases, with 9 bases between. The CDR3 is CAISDRPSTEAFF. CDR3 DNA: TGTGCCATCAGTGATCGTCCCAGCACTGAAGCTTTCTTT.

The V call is TRBV5-6, the J call TRBJ1-2; 9 bases line up with TRBD1. There are 14 residues in the CDR3. The V gene end was trimmed by 4 bases and the J gene end by 0 bases; junction bases not matched to a gene: 1. Germline V CDR1 and CDR2: SGHDT, YYEEEE. The CDR3 DNA reads as TGTGCCAGCAGCCGGGACAGGGCTAACTATGGCTACACCTTC. Its translation is CASSRDRANYGYTF.

CDR3 bases: TGTGCCAGCACTACGAATTATGAGCAGTTCTTC. It yields the protein CASTTNYEQFF. V is TRBV2 and J is TRBJ2-1; D uncertain. The germline CDR1 and CDR2 sequences are SNHLY and FYNNEI. CDR3 length: 11 residues. V lost 7 bases, J lost 8 bases, and 9 bases lay in between.

V gene TRBV5-1 combines with J gene TRBJ1-1, with TRBD1 matching 7 bases. Germline V gene lookup returns CDR1 SGHRS and CDR2 YFSETQ. The CDR3 spans 14 residues. V shed 4 bases and J 0 bases; nucleotides not matched to a gene: 3. The CDR3 DNA is TGCGCCAGCAGCCCAAGGGGGCTGAACACTGAAGCTTTCTTT. Amino acids: CASSPRGLNTEAFF.

This chain joins TRBV7-8 and TRBJ2-7; D is undetermined. CDR3 length: 15 residues. The V gene's germline CDR1 is SGHVS and CDR2 FQNEAQ. V was pared by 5 bases and J by 4 bases, with 18 bases between. The CDR3 here is CASSLQKPGPYEQYF. CDR3 in DNA: TGTGCCAGCAGCCTACAGAAGCCTGGGCCTTACGAGCAGTACTTC.